A single sample is the source of the 28 T cell receptor beta chains below, sequenced in a study of neurological immune-mediated disorders (dated by TCRdb to about 2019). Library creation used 5' RACE. Sequencing was carried out with an Illumina HiSeq 2500. The public reads were reprocessed in TCRdb via fastp at Q25 and MiXCR, keeping in-frame beta chains. Rows are unified per CDR3 protein, each entry keeping the most common DNA and genes. In all, the sample holds about 82,000 distinct CDR3 sequences, and around 2.6% of those were seen once. Roughly 1.2% of the sample is held by the ten biggest clonotypes. Material: PBMCs. The receptors were sampled from a woman aged 25 to 45 with multiple sclerosis.

This clonotype has a count of ten or more. This chain joins TRBV20-1 and TRBJ2-7; 8 bases fit TRBD2. J gave up 7 bases and V 7 bases, and 9 bases lay outside the gene matches. This CDR3 region has 12 residues. Germline V lookup: CDR1 DFQATT, CDR2 SNEGSKA (reference sequence). The DNA for the CDR3 is TGCAGTGGGAGCGGGGGTTCGAGGGAGCAGTACTTC. As protein: CSGSGGSREQYF.

The table lists this clonotype with many counts. The chain is built from TRBV7-8 and TRBJ2-7; D is unresolved. Per germline, CDR1 SGHVS and CDR2 FQNEAQ. The CDR3 consists of 11 residues. V was shortened by 2 bases and J by 6 bases, with 5 bases between the two germline ends. CDR3: CASSLQIEQYF. As DNA, the CDR3 is TGTGCCAGCAGCTTACAGATCGAGCAGTACTTC. Drawing the rest from reference TRBV7-8 and TRBJ2-7, the complete variable domain is GAGVSQSPRYKVAKRGQDVALRCDPISGHVSLFWYQQALGQGPEFLTYFQNEAQLDKSGLPSDRFFAERPEGSVSTLKIQRTQQEDSAVYLCASSLQIEQYFGPGTRLTVT.

This clonotype was counted at least ten times. V gene TRBV6-4 combines with J gene TRBJ2-2; 8 bases line up with TRBD2. The CDR3 has 15 residues. CDR1 and CDR2 (germline): MRHNA, SNTAGT. Germline trimming cut 0 bases from V and 5 bases from J; bases unmatched to any gene: 2. This CDR3 is CASSDSREGTGELFF. CDR3 nucleotides: TGTGCCAGCAGTGACTCACGGGAGGGGACCGGGGAGCTGTTTTTT.

This clonotype has a count of ten or more. CDR3 in amino acids: CASSFASSGQETQYF. For the CDR3, the DNA is TGTGCCAGCAGCTTTGCGTCTAGCGGACAAGAGACCCAGTACTTC. The V gene is TRBV7-9, the J gene TRBJ2-5; 7 bases agree with TRBD2. The CDR3 runs 15 residues. In germline, CDR1 is SEHNR, CDR2 FQNEAQ (reference sequence). V shed 3 bases and J 2 bases; nucleotides not matched to a gene: 6.

This clonotype was recorded many times. The rearrangement uses TRBV20-1 and TRBJ2-3; TRBD1 agrees at 11 bases. The J segment lost 6 bases and the V segment lost 5 bases, leaving 1 base of the junction unmatched. The length of the CDR3 is 12 residues. The germline V gene encodes CDR1 DFQATT and CDR2 SNEGSKA (reference sequence). The chain's CDR3 is CSAGQGADTQYF. CDR3 nucleotide sequence: TGCAGTGCTGGACAGGGGGCGGATACGCAGTATTTT.

The chain employs TRBV28 and TRBJ1-1; no reliable D call. CDR1 and CDR2 (germline): MDHEN, SYDVKM. The CDR3 covers 14 residues. Trimming took off 5 bases at V and 1 base at J, with 11 bases between the two ends. Here the CDR3 reads CASSVYKENTEAFF. CDR3 bases: TGTGCCAGCAGTGTATATAAGGAGAACACTGAAGCTTTCTTT.

This clonotype appeared many times. The chain employs TRBV5-1 and TRBJ2-6; 9 nucleotides align to TRBD1. The CDR3 sequence is 18 residues long. The germline CDR1 and CDR2 sequences are SGHRS and YFSETQ. The V segment lost 1 base and the J segment 2 bases; nucleotides outside the gene matches: 7. CDR3 DNA sequence: TGCGCCAGCAGCTTGCGGACAGGGGTTCTTACTGGGGCCAACGTCCTGACTTTC. Protein: CASSLRTGVLTGANVLTF.

This clonotype was found many times. The CDR3 loop reads CASSLGANTEAFF. The CDR3 coding sequence is TGTGCCAGCAGCTTAGGGGCGAACACTGAAGCTTTCTTT. This chain joins TRBV7-9 and TRBJ1-1; no clear D. CDR3 size: 13 residues. The ends were cut back, 1 base at V and 1 base at J, with 4 bases in the middle. Germline V CDR1 and CDR2: SEHNR, FQNEAQ (reference sequence).

This clonotype was observed at least ten times. This sequence joins TRBV6-4 and TRBJ2-3; perhaps TRBD2 as D (5 bases). The germline V and J ends were trimmed by 2 bases and 4 bases, with 16 bases remaining between them. The CDR3 totals 16 residues. Germline V lookup: CDR1 MRHNA, CDR2 SNTAGT. CDR3 in amino acids: CASSDGSGSGPDTQYF. As DNA, the CDR3 is TGTGCCAGCAGTGACGGGAGTGGGAGTGGTCCAGATACGCAGTATTTT.

This clonotype was recorded many times. J is TRBJ2-3 and V is TRBV3-1, with 7 bases that match TRBD1. The CDR3 extends over 14 amino acids. V was pared by 3 bases and J by 10 bases, with 10 bases of the junction left unmatched. From germline, CDR1 is LGHDT and CDR2 YNNKEL (reference sequence). CDR3 sequence (DNA): TGTGCCAGCAGCCATGGAACAGGGGCCGGGGCGCAGTATTTT. It is translated as CASSHGTGAGAQYF.

This clonotype was observed at least ten times. V and J are TRBV7-9 and TRBJ2-1, with TRBD2 matching 8 bases. CDR1 and CDR2 from the germline V gene are SEHNR and FQNEAQ (reference sequence). The CDR3 is made up of 13 amino acids. J gave up 10 bases and V 5 bases, and 7 bases lay outside the gene matches. In DNA form, the CDR3 reads TGTGCCAGCAGCCTACCTGGCGGGAGGGAGCAGTTCTTC. Protein product: CASSLPGGREQFF.

Many counts were recorded for this clonotype. As DNA, the CDR3 is TGTGCCAGCACCTTGCGGGGCGAGCTCTATGACTATGGCTACACCTTC. Its translation is CASTLRGELYDYGYTF. The gene calls are TRBV7-9 and TRBJ1-2; the D gene is possibly TRBD1 (5 bases). Trimming took off 7 bases at V and 3 bases at J, with 21 bases between the two ends. The CDR3 is 16 amino acids. Germline V CDR1 and CDR2: SEHNR, FQNEAQ (reference sequence). Together with reference TRBV7-9 and TRBJ1-2, the CDR3 gives the full variable domain: DTGVSQNPRHKITKRGQNVTFRCDPISEHNRLYWYRQTLGQGPEFLTYFQNEAQLEKSRLLSDRFSAERPKGSFSTLEIQRTEQGDSAMYLCASTLRGELYDYGYTFGSGTRLTVV.

This clonotype was picked up many times. This rearrangement joins TRBV6-2 or TRBV6-3 to TRBJ1-5; 7 positions match TRBD1. Losses at the gene ends were 6 bases for V and 4 bases for J; bases not matched to a gene: 9. The germline gives CDR1 MNHEY, CDR2 SVGEGT. The CDR3 sequence is 15 residues long. CDR3 region: CASRRGQTTNQPQHF. Written as DNA, the CDR3 is TGTGCCAGCAGAAGGGGACAGACCACAAATCAGCCCCAGCATTTT.

This clonotype was seen ten or more times. V gene TRBV6-2 or TRBV6-3 combines with J gene TRBJ2-2; possibly TRBD1 for D (6 bases). V was clipped by 6 bases and J by 8 bases, with 22 bases between them. This CDR3 contains 16 residues. From germline, CDR1 is MNHEY and CDR2 SVGEGT. The CDR3 sequence: CASSKTGTRLRGELFF. CDR3 nucleotide sequence: TGTGCCAGCAGCAAGACCGGGACACGCCTAAGGGGGGAGCTGTTTTTT.

The sample holds many counts of this clonotype. This chain joins TRBV27 and TRBJ2-7; possibly TRBD2 for D (5 bases). The V gene's germline CDR1 is MNHEY and CDR2 SMNVEV (reference sequence). Deletions cut 2 bases from V and 3 bases from J, with 14 bases between. CDR3 length equals 15 residues. The CDR3 reads CASSLRRQRIYEQYF. CDR3 sequence (DNA): TGTGCCAGCAGTTTAAGGCGCCAGCGGATCTACGAGCAGTACTTC.

Ten or more counts support this clonotype. J is TRBJ1-1 and V is TRBV20-1; D perhaps matches TRBD1 (5 bases). The V and J ends lost 6 bases and 1 base respectively, with 18 bases between them. Germline CDR1 is DFQATT and CDR2 is SNEGSKA (reference sequence). The CDR3 runs to 15 residues. The CDR3: CSARNPGHRNTEAFF. CDR3 coding DNA: TGCAGTGCCCGGAACCCCGGACATAGGAACACTGAAGCTTTCTTT.

This clonotype showed up many times. V and J are TRBV2 and TRBJ1-1; 7 nucleotides align to TRBD1. Germline trimming cut 8 bases from V and 4 bases from J; bases unmatched to any gene: 7. CDR1 is SNHLY and CDR2 is FYNNEI in the germline V gene. The CDR3 covers 13 residues. The CDR3 region is CASFPGTATEAFF. CDR3 nucleotides: TGTGCCAGCTTCCCCGGGACAGCCACTGAAGCTTTCTTT.

Ten or more counts support this clonotype. The rearrangement links TRBV3-1 to TRBJ2-7; 7 bases line up with TRBD1. The germline CDR1 and CDR2 sequences are LGHDT and YNNKEL (reference sequence). The junction had 13 bases not matched to a gene; V was cut back by 10 bases and J by 4 bases. The CDR3 length is 14 residues. Here the CDR3 DNA reads TGTGCCACCCAGACAGGGTCCGAGGGTTACGAGCAGTACTTC. Encoded protein: CATQTGSEGYEQYF.

This clonotype was observed many times. The chain has TRBV5-5 and TRBJ2-3; D unresolved. The ends were cut back, 1 base at V and 5 bases at J, with 8 bases in the middle. CDR3 length: 13 amino acids. Germline CDR1 is SGHKS and CDR2 is YYEKEE (reference sequence). The CDR3 protein is CASSLLGLDTQYF. Here the CDR3 DNA reads TGTGCCAGCAGCTTGTTGGGGTTAGATACGCAGTATTTT.

This clonotype was observed at least ten times. The V gene is TRBV9, the J gene TRBJ2-2; tentative D call: TRBD2 (6 bases). V lost 4 bases and J 5 bases, leaving 15 bases between the germline ends. CDR1 is SGDLS and CDR2 is YYNGEE in the germline V gene. This CDR3 is 15 amino acids long. CDR3 residues: CASSTPGLQTGELFF. CDR3 bases: TGTGCCAGCAGCACACCGGGACTTCAGACCGGGGAGCTGTTTTTT.

In this sample, this clonotype turned up many times. V gene TRBV29-1 combines with J gene TRBJ2-5, with D unresolved. Germline V lookup: CDR1 SQVTM, CDR2 ANQGSEA. The CDR3 consists of 13 residues. Trimming took 6 bases from V and 0 from J, leaving 11 bases between them. CDR3 bases: TGCAGCGTCCGGGTTGGGAACCAAGAGACCCAGTACTTC. This encodes CSVRVGNQETQYF. The variable domain in full, completed from reference TRBV29-1 and TRBJ2-5, reads SAVISQKPSRDICQRGTSLTIQCQVDSQVTMMFWYRQQPGQSLTLIATANQGSEATYESGFVIDKFPISRPNLTFSTLTVSNMSPEDSSIYLCSVRVGNQETQYFGPGTRLLVL.

This clonotype is judged medium-sized. This CDR3 reads CSATPLAGGPADTQYF. In nucleotides, the CDR3 is TGCAGTGCTACGCCTTTAGCGGGAGGGCCGGCGGATACGCAGTATTTT. The chain has TRBV20-1 and TRBJ2-3; 11 positions match TRBD2. With 4 bases clipped from V and 6 bases from J, the junction kept 12 bases outside the gene matches. The CDR3 runs 16 residues. The V gene's germline CDR1 is DFQATT and CDR2 SNEGSKA (reference sequence).

Many counts were recorded for this clonotype. The chain employs TRBV7-8 and TRBJ2-5; D not certain. V was pared by 1 base and J by 2 bases, with 2 bases between. The CDR3 consists of 12 residues. Per germline, CDR1 SGHVS and CDR2 FQNEAQ. The DNA for the CDR3 is TGTGCCAGCAGCTTAGGGCAAGAGACCCAGTACTTC. Translation gives CASSLGQETQYF.

This clonotype was seen ten or more times. The chain recombines TRBV20-1 with TRBJ1-1; no clear D gene. V shed 0 bases and J shed 3 bases, with 11 bases lying between them. Germline loops: CDR1 DFQATT, CDR2 SNEGSKA (reference sequence). The CDR3 runs 14 residues. The CDR3 region is CSARESGPDTEAFF. The CDR3 DNA reads TGCAGTGCTAGAGAATCAGGCCCGGACACTGAAGCTTTCTTT.

This clonotype was found once. This sequence joins TRBV5-1 and TRBJ1-3; D gene unclear. Germline assignment: CDR1 SGHRS and CDR2 YFSETQ. Trimming removed 4 bases from V and 0 bases from J, with 8 bases in between. CDR3 size: 14 residues. In DNA, the CDR3 is TGCGCCAGCAGCCCTACTAGCTCTGGAAACACCATATATTTT. Its protein is CASSPTSSGNTIYF.

This clonotype has a count of ten or more. V usage is TRBV7-3 and J usage is TRBJ2-1; 7 nucleotides line up with TRBD2. The CDR3 sequence is 14 residues long. The trim removed 2 bases at V and 3 bases at J, leaving 1 base unmatched. Germline CDR1 SGHTA, CDR2 FQGTGA. For the CDR3, the DNA is TGTGCCAGCAGCTTAGCTAGCGGCTACAATGAGCAGTTCTTC. Residues: CASSLASGYNEQFF.

This clonotype was detected ten times or more. CDR3 nucleotide sequence: TGCAGTGCTAGAGATGGTGAACGGAGGGGGGGTGGCTACACCTTC. Translated, it gives CSARDGERRGGGYTF. The genes are TRBV20-1 and TRBJ1-2; the D gene is possibly TRBD1 (6 bases). The CDR3 spans 15 residues. The V end lost 0 bases, the J end lost 7 bases, and 18 bases lay between the germline ends. The germline CDR1 and CDR2 sequences are DFQATT and SNEGSKA (reference sequence).

This clonotype was seen ten or more times. The chain joins TRBV12-3 or TRBV12-4 to TRBJ2-7, with 7 positions matching TRBD1. The CDR3 has 12 amino acids. Trimming removed 1 base from V and 12 bases from J; junction bases left unmatched: 6. CDR3 bases: TGTGCCAGCAGTTTAGGGACAGGTCTCCGGTACTTC. Translating it yields CASSLGTGLRYF.